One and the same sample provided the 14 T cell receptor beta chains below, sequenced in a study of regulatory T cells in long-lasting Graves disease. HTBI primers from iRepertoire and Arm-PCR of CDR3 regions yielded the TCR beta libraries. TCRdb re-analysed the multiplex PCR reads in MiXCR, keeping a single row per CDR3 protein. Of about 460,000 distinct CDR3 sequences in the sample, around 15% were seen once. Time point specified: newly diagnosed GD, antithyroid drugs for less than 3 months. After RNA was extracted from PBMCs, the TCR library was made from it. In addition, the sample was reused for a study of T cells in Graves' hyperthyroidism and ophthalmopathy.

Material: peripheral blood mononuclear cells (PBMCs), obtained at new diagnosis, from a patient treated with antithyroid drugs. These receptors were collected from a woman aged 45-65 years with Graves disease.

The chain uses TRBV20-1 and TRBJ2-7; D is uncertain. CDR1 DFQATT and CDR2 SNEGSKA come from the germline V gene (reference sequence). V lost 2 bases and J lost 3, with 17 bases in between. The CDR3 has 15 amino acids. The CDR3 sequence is CSARLHGGSLYEQYF. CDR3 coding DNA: TGCAGTGCTAGACTACACGGCGGCAGCCTCTACGAGCAGTACTTC.

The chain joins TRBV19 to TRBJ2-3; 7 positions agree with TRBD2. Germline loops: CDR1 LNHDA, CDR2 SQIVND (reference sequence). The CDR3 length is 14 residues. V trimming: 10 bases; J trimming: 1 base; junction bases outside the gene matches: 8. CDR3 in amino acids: CATLISGGTDTQYF. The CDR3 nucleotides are TGTGCCACCCTAATCAGCGGGGGCACAGATACGCAGTATTTT.

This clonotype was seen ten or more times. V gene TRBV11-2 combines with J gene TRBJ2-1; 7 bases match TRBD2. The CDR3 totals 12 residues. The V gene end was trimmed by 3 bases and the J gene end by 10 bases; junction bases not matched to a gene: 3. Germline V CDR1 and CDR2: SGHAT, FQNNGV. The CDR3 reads CASSFSGLEQFF. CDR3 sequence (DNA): TGTGCCAGCAGCTTTAGCGGGCTAGAGCAGTTCTTC. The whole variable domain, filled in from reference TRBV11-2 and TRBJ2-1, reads EAGVAQSPRYKIIEKRQSVAFWCNPISGHATLYWYQQILGQGPKLLIQFQNNGVVDDSQLPKDRFSAERLKGVDSTLKIQPAKLEDSAVYLCASSFSGLEQFFGPGTRLTVL.

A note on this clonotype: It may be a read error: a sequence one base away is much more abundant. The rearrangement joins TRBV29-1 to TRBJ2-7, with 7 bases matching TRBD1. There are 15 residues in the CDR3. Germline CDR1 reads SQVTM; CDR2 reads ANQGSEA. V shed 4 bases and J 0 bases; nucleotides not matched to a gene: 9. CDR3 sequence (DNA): TGCAGCGTTGTTTGGGGGACAGAACCCTCCTACGAGCAGTACTTC. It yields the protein CSVVWGTEPSYEQYF.

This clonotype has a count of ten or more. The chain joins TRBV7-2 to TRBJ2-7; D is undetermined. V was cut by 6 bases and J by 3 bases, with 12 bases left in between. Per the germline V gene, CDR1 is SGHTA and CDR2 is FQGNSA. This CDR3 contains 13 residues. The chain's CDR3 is CASSSTVIYEQYF. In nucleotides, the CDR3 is TGTGCCAGCAGTTCTACTGTGATCTACGAGCAGTACTTC.

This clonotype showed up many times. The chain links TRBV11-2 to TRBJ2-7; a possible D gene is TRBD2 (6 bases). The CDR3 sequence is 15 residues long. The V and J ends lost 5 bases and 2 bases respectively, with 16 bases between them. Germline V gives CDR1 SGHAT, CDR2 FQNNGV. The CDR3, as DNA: TGTGCCAGCAGCCCATGGCGGAGGGAACCCTACGAGCAGTACTTC. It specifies CASSPWRREPYEQYF.

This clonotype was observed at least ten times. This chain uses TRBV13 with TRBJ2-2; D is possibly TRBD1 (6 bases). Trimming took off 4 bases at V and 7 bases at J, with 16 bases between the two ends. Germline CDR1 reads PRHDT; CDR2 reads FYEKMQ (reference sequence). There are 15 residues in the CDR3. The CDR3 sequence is CASSSNPSGVGELFF. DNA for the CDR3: TGTGCCAGCAGCTCAAATCCCTCAGGGGTCGGGGAGCTGTTTTTT.

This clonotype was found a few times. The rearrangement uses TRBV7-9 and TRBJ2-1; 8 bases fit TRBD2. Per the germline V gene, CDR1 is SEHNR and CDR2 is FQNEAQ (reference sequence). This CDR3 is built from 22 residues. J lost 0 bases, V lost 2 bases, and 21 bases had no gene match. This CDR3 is CASSLHRFSDSGTHNSYNEQFF. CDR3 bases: TGTGCCAGCAGCTTACACCGGTTCTCGGATAGCGGGACCCACAACTCCTACAATGAGCAGTTCTTC.

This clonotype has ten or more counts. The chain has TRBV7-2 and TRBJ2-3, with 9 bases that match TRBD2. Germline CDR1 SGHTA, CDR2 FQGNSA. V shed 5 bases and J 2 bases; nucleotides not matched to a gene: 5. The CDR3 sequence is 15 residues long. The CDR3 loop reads CASSRSGRPTDTQYF. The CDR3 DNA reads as TGTGCCAGCAGCCGAAGCGGGAGGCCCACAGATACGCAGTATTTT. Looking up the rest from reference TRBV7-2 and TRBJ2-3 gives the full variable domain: GAGVSQSPSNKVTEKGKDVELRCDPISGHTALYWYRQSLGQGLEFLIYFQGNSAPDKSGLPSDRFSAERTGGSVSTLTIQRTQQEDSAVYLCASSRSGRPTDTQYFGPGTRLTVL.

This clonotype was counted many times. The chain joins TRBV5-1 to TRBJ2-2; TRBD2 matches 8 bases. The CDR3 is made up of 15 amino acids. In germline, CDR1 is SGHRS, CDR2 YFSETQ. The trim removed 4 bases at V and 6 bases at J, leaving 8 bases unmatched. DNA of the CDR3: TGCGCCAGCAGCACGAGCGGGAGCACGTCCGGGGAGCTGTTTTTT. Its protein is CASSTSGSTSGELFF.

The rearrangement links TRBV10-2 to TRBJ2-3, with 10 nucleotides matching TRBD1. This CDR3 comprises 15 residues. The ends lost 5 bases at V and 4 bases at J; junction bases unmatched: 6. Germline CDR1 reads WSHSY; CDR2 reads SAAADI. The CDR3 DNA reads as TGCGCCAGCAGTCCCGGGACAGGGGTTCCAGATACGCAGTATTTT. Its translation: CASSPGTGVPDTQYF.

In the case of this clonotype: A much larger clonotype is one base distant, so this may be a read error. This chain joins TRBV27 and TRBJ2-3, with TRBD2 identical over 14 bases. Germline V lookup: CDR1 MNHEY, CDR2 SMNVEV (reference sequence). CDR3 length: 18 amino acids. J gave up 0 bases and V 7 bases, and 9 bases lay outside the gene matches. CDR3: CASTGLAGGSPSTDTQYF. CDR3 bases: TGTGCCAGCACCGGACTAGCGGGAGGTTCCCCTAGCACAGATACGCAGTATTTT.

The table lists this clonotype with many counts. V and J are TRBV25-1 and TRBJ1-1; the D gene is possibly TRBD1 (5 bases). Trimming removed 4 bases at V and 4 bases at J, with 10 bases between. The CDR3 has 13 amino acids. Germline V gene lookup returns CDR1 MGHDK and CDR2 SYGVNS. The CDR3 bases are TGTGCCAGCAGTGCCGGGGCGGCCACTGAAGCTTTCTTT. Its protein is CASSAGAATEAFF.

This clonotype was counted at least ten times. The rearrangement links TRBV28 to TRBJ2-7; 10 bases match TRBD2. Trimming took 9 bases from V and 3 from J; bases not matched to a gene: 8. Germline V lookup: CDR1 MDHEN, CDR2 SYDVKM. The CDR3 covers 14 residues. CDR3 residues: CASTERGGLYEQYF. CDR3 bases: TGTGCCAGTACTGAGCGGGGGGGCCTCTACGAGCAGTACTTC.